This TCR beta chain was documented in a study of regulatory T cells in long-lasting Graves disease. The ends lost 3 bases at V and 3 bases at J; junction bases unmatched: 6. From germline, CDR1 is MNHEY and CDR2 SMNVEV (reference sequence). This CDR3 spans 17 amino acids. Assembly of TCR beta libraries relied on iRepertoire HTBI primers together with Arm-PCR of CDR3 regions. TCRdb re-called the multiplex PCR reads through MiXCR, storing one row per CDR3 protein. The table shows roughly 700,000 distinct CDR3 sequences, with 30% occurring only once. Sample time point: persistent/refractory GD, antithyroid drugs over 5 years with positive TRAb. TCR sequences were obtained from RNA taken from PBMCs. EDTA tubes collected nine milliliters of peripheral blood.

The sample consisted of peripheral blood mononuclear cells (PBMCs), taken when the disease was refractory, from a patient treated with antithyroid drugs. The TCR originated in a female donor with Graves disease. The V gene is TRBV27, the J gene TRBJ2-2, with 11 nucleotides matching TRBD2. Written as DNA, the CDR3 is TGTGCCAGCAGTTTGCTAGCGGGAGGTCCCTACACCGGGGAGCTGTTTTTT. Translation: CASSLLAGGPYTGELFF.